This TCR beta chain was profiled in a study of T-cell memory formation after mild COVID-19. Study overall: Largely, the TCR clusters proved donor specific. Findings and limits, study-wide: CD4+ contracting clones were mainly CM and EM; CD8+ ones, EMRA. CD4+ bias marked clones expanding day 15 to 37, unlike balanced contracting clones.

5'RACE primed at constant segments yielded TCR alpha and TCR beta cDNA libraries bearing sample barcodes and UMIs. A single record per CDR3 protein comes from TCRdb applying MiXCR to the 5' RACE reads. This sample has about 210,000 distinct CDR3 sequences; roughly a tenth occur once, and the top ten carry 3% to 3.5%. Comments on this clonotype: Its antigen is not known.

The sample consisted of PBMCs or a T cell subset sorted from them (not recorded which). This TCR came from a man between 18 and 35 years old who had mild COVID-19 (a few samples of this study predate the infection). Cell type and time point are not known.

CDR3 nucleotide sequence: TGTGCCAGCAGCCTGGACGGTTGGGCGGAGACCCAGTACTTC. Its translation: CASSLDGWAETQYF. V is TRBV3-1 and J is TRBJ2-5, with unresolved D. V shed 4 bases and J shed 5 bases, with 14 bases lying between them. The CDR3 is 14 residues long. Germline CDR1 LGHDT, CDR2 YNNKEL (reference sequence).